These 18 T cell receptor beta chains originate from one sample sequenced in a study of T-cell reconstitution after alpha-beta-depleted transplantation in children. Construction of the TCRbeta library involved unique molecular identifiers. One entry per CDR3 protein, called by TCRdb with MiXCR from the PCR reads. The sample contains approximately 350,000 distinct CDR3 sequences, less than 15% of which appear only once. Sequencing was performed on PBMCs, taken from the stem cell graft. These receptors all stem from a human donor who donated a stem cell graft to a child with Fanconi anemia.

This clonotype was observed a handful of times. The chain links TRBV5-6 to TRBJ2-3; a possible D gene is TRBD1 (5 bases). In germline, CDR1 is SGHDT, CDR2 YYEEEE. The V end lost 3 bases, the J end lost 4 bases, and 15 bases lay between the germline ends. CDR3 length: 15 residues. The CDR3, as DNA: TGTGCCAGCAGCTCCTCCTGGCCCAGGGCAGATACGCAGTATTTT. It yields the protein CASSSSWPRADTQYF.

This clonotype was counted only a few times. The chain uses TRBV7-3 and TRBJ2-1; D remains unclear. CDR1 is SGHTA and CDR2 is FQGTGA in the germline V gene. The V end lost 1 base, the J end lost 4 bases, and 11 bases lay between the germline ends. The length of the CDR3 is 15 residues. The CDR3 is CASSLMFTFYNEQFF. In DNA form, the CDR3 reads TGTGCCAGCAGCTTAATGTTTACGTTTTACAATGAGCAGTTCTTC.

This clonotype was detected a few times. This sequence joins TRBV6-2 or TRBV6-3 and TRBJ1-2; D unclear. The CDR3 loop spans 13 amino acids. CDR1 and CDR2 from the germline V gene are MNHEY and SVGEGT. V shed 8 bases and J shed 3 bases, with 13 bases lying between them. The CDR3 here is CASDLEGDYGYTF. CDR3 DNA sequence: TGTGCCAGCGACTTGGAGGGTGACTATGGCTACACCTTC.

In its sample, this clonotype was seen a few times. The chain has TRBV5-1 and TRBJ2-1, with TRBD2 as a possible D gene (5 bases). Trimming took off 4 bases at V and 2 bases at J, with 13 bases between the two ends. This CDR3 has 15 residues. Germline CDR1 reads SGHRS; CDR2 reads YFSETQ. This CDR3 reads CASSQDPAAYNEQFF. Here the CDR3 DNA reads TGCGCCAGCAGCCAGGACCCAGCGGCCTACAATGAGCAGTTCTTC.

This clonotype has at least ten counts. This chain links TRBV5-1 with TRBJ1-6, with unresolved D. Germline values: CDR1 SGHRS, CDR2 YFSETQ. V lost 2 bases to trimming and J lost 7 bases, with 10 bases between them. The CDR3 has 14 amino acids. In nucleotides, the CDR3 is TGCGCCAGCAGCTTTGGGGAGTTGAATTCACCCCTCCACTTT. It translates to CASSFGELNSPLHF.

The sample holds many counts of this clonotype. A read error may produce the germline difference seen at one junction end. The chain links TRBV12-3 or TRBV12-4 to TRBJ1-5, with a weak D call TRBD1 (5 bases). The CDR3 totals 14 residues. In DNA form, the CDR3 reads TGTGCCAGCAATTTAGGGGCAGGAGATCAGCCCCAGCATTTT. Residues: CASNLGAGDQPQHF.

This clonotype has a handful of counts. The chain has TRBV20-1 and TRBJ2-7; D possibly corresponds to TRBD1 (6 bases). The CDR3 spans 14 residues. Deletions cut 6 bases from V and 2 bases from J, with 17 bases between. CDR1 is DFQATT, CDR2 SNEGSKA, per germline (reference sequence). CDR3 DNA: TGCAGTGCCGGACCGGGACACCTCACCTACGAGCAGTACGTC. This translates into CSAGPGHLTYEQYV.

This clonotype was recorded many times. This chain uses TRBV5-4 with TRBJ2-1; 7 bases align to TRBD2. The length of the CDR3 is 15 residues. V lost 0 bases and J lost 5; bases outside the gene matches: 5. CDR1 SGHNT and CDR2 YYREEE come from the germline V gene (reference sequence). CDR3 in amino acids: CASSLAAGRHNEQFF. The CDR3 DNA is TGTGCCAGCAGCTTGGCAGCGGGGCGGCACAATGAGCAGTTCTTC.

This rearrangement joins TRBV5-1 to TRBJ1-2; possibly TRBD1 for D (5 bases). The CDR3 contains 15 residues. V lost 0 bases, J lost 4 bases, and 13 bases lay in between. Germline values: CDR1 SGHRS, CDR2 YFSETQ. The CDR3 region has the DNA TGCGCCAGCAGCTTGGCCCAGGGCGAGGTCTATGGCTACACCTTC. It translates to CASSLAQGEVYGYTF.

This clonotype turned up a few times. The chain couples TRBV3-1 to TRBJ1-1; 10 bases align to TRBD1. Trimming cost V 2 bases and J 3 bases; bases outside gene matches: 3. This CDR3 has 15 residues. Germline assignment: CDR1 LGHDT and CDR2 YNNKEL (reference sequence). CDR3 bases: TGTGCCAGCAGCCAACCCGGGACAGGGGACACTGAAGCTTTCTTT. This encodes CASSQPGTGDTEAFF.

The chain's CDR3 is CSVEVPPVNTEAFF. CDR3 nucleotides: TGCAGCGTTGAAGTCCCACCCGTGAACACTGAAGCTTTCTTT. The chain couples TRBV29-1 to TRBJ1-1; D not resolved. The germline gives CDR1 SQVTM, CDR2 ANQGSEA. Trimming left V 1 base short and J 0 bases short, with 9 bases between. There are 14 residues in the CDR3.

This clonotype was counted a few times. This chain links TRBV6-5 with TRBJ1-3; no firm D call. This CDR3 spans 15 amino acids. Germline V CDR1 and CDR2: MNHEY, SVGAGI. V shed 2 bases and J shed 0 bases, with 8 bases lying between them. Written as DNA, the CDR3 is TGTGCCAGCAGTTACGAATGGGGCTCTGGAAACACCATATATTTT. It specifies CASSYEWGSGNTIYF.

This sequence joins TRBV20-1 and TRBJ2-1; 8 nucleotides align to TRBD1. The CDR3 has 13 amino acids. The germline V gene encodes CDR1 DFQATT and CDR2 SNEGSKA (reference sequence). The trim removed 3 bases at V and 4 bases at J, leaving 2 bases unmatched. The CDR3 coding sequence is TGCAGTGCTAGGAACAGGGGGTACAATGAGCAGTTCTTC. It codes for CSARNRGYNEQFF.

The chain uses TRBV18 and TRBJ1-4; tentative D call: TRBD1 (5 bases). CDR1 is KGHSH and CDR2 is LQKENI in the germline V gene. CDR3 length: 13 residues. V shed 4 bases and J shed 8 bases, with 11 bases lying between them. The CDR3 nucleotides are TGTGCCAGCTCACTGGACACGGAAGAAAAACTGTTTTTT. Protein product: CASSLDTEEKLFF. Based on the CDR3 plus reference TRBV18 and TRBJ1-4, the full variable domain is NAGVMQNPRHLVRRRGQEARLRCSPMKGHSHVYWYRQLPEEGLKFMVYLQKENIIDESGMPKERFSAEFPKEGPSILRIQQVVRGDSAAYFCASSLDTEEKLFFGSGTQLSVL.

This clonotype was seen more than once but under ten times. The chain is built from TRBV7-2 and TRBJ2-1; 8 bases agree with TRBD2. The CDR3 loop spans 16 amino acids. Trimming removed 5 bases from V and 2 bases from J; junction bases left unmatched: 8. The germline V gene encodes CDR1 SGHTA and CDR2 FQGNSA. The CDR3 coding sequence is TGTGCCAGCAGCCTATACACTAGCGGAGCCTACAATGAGCAGTTCTTC. Amino acids: CASSLYTSGAYNEQFF.

The rearrangement uses TRBV20-1 and TRBJ1-5, with 10 bases matching TRBD1. This CDR3 has 15 amino acids. Trimming cost V 5 bases and J 4 bases; bases outside gene matches: 8. In germline, CDR1 is DFQATT, CDR2 SNEGSKA (reference sequence). In DNA form, the CDR3 reads TGCAGTGCTGCCGGGACAGGGGCGAGGAATCAGCCCCAGCATTTT. Amino acid sequence: CSAAGTGARNQPQHF.

The chain couples TRBV7-2 to TRBJ2-1; the D call may be TRBD1 or TRBD2 (5 bases each). The CDR3 sequence is 13 residues long. Trimming removed 4 bases at V and 9 bases at J, with 13 bases between. Germline lookup yields CDR1 SGHTA and CDR2 FQGNSA. In nucleotides, the CDR3 is TGTGCCAGCAGCTCGGGGCTATTGAGTGAGCAGTTCTTC. It encodes CASSSGLLSEQFF.

The chain has TRBV20-1 and TRBJ1-5; perhaps TRBD1 as D (6 bases). Germline V lookup: CDR1 DFQATT, CDR2 SNEGSKA (reference sequence). The germline V and J ends were trimmed by 6 bases and 0 bases, with 15 bases remaining between them. The CDR3 is 15 amino acids. The CDR3 is CSAAQGLYSNQPQHF. Here the CDR3 DNA reads TGCAGTGCCGCTCAGGGGTTATATAGCAATCAGCCCCAGCATTTT.